These 26 T cell receptor beta chains originate from one sample sequenced in a study of T cell responses to AZD1222 COVID-19 vaccine. Profiled with immunoSEQ multiplex PCR; TCRdb holds only in-frame clones, not every one. Of about 140,000 clones listed, 90% are singletons. The sequences come from peripheral blood, collected on day 0 of AZD1222 vaccination. The source of these receptors is an adult in good health.

The rearrangement uses TRBV7-8 and TRBJ2-3; no clear D. Germline V gene lookup returns CDR1 SGHVS and CDR2 FQNEAQ. V dropped 4 bases and J dropped 3 bases, with 5 bases sitting between them. This CDR3 contains 12 residues. The CDR3 sequence: CASSSATDTQYF. The CDR3 DNA follows: TGTGCCAGCAGCTCCGCGACAGATACGCAGTATTTT.

The gene calls are TRBV4-3 and TRBJ2-7; TRBD1 agrees at 11 bases. Trimming cost V 5 bases and J 3 bases; bases outside gene matches: 3. The CDR3 covers 14 residues. The germline gives CDR1 LGHNA, CDR2 YSLEER. The CDR3 protein is CASSYGTGGYEQYF. The CDR3 DNA sequence: TGCGCCAGCAGCTATGGGACAGGGGGCTACGAGCAGTACTTC.

The chain carries TRBV27 and TRBJ2-1; D is unresolved. The CDR3 has 14 amino acids. V shed 6 bases and J shed 1 base, with 10 bases lying between them. Germline V gene data show CDR1 as MNHEY and CDR2 as SMNVEV (reference sequence). As DNA, the CDR3 is TGTGCCAGCAGATCCCGCAGTTCCTACAATGAGCAGTTCTTC. This translates into CASRSRSSYNEQFF.

This rearrangement joins TRBV5-4 to TRBJ1-2, with TRBD1 identical over 11 bases. Germline lookup yields CDR1 SGHNT and CDR2 YYREEE (reference sequence). The CDR3 is made up of 15 amino acids. V gave up 9 bases and J gave up 4 bases; unmatched junction bases: 11. The CDR3, as DNA: TGTGCCACCAAAACGGGACAGGGGGTCCTCTATGGCTACACCTTC. Its protein is CATKTGQGVLYGYTF.

The chain carries TRBV11-2 and TRBJ1-4; 7 bases map to TRBD1. CDR1 SGHAT and CDR2 FQNNGV come from the germline V gene. The CDR3 loop spans 16 amino acids. After removal of 0 bases from V and 7 bases from J, the junction contained 8 bases not matched to a gene. CDR3 amino acids: CASSLEGTGDGEKLFF. CDR3 sequence (DNA): TGTGCCAGCAGCTTAGAAGGCACAGGGGATGGTGAAAAACTGTTTTTT. Looking up the rest from reference TRBV11-2 and TRBJ1-4 gives the full variable domain: EAGVAQSPRYKIIEKRQSVAFWCNPISGHATLYWYQQILGQGPKLLIQFQNNGVVDDSQLPKDRFSAERLKGVDSTLKIQPAKLEDSAVYLCASSLEGTGDGEKLFFGSGTQLSVL.

V is TRBV28 and J is TRBJ1-2; the match to TRBD1 covers 8 bases. The CDR3 loop spans 13 amino acids. V was pared by 5 bases and J by 7 bases, with 6 bases of the junction left unmatched. The germline gives CDR1 MDHEN, CDR2 SYDVKM. In nucleotides, the CDR3 is TGTGCCAGCAGTCCTCGGACAGGGTTTGGCTACACCTTC. This sequence encodes CASSPRTGFGYTF.

With regard to this clone: Additional DNA sequences in this sample encode the identical CDR3. V is TRBV20-1 and J is TRBJ1-2, with D perhaps matching TRBD1 (5 bases). This CDR3 has 11 residues. The germline gives CDR1 DFQATT, CDR2 SNEGSKA (reference sequence). V lost 6 bases to trimming and J lost 3 bases, with 8 bases between them. CDR3 sequence (DNA): TGCAGTGCCTCGGGGGACTATGGCTACACCTTC. Protein product: CSASGDYGYTF.

The chain recombines TRBV5-6 with TRBJ2-7, with 9 positions matching TRBD1. J was trimmed by 2 bases and V by 4 bases; bases with no gene match: 10. Germline V lookup: CDR1 SGHDT, CDR2 YYEEEE. The CDR3 consists of 16 residues. The CDR3 loop reads CASSLAGGQGPYEQYF. For the CDR3, the DNA is TGTGCCAGCAGCCTGGCTGGCGGACAGGGGCCCTACGAGCAGTACTTC.

The chain carries TRBV11-2 and TRBJ2-7; perhaps TRBD2 as D (6 bases). Trimming removed 5 bases from V and 0 bases from J, with 14 bases in between. The CDR3 has 15 residues. From germline, CDR1 is SGHAT and CDR2 FQNNGV. The CDR3 DNA reads TGTGCCAGCAGCCTCGGGGGTAGTCTCTCCTACGAGCAGTACTTC. It is translated as CASSLGGSLSYEQYF.

This clone is a singleton in its sample. V usage is TRBV28 and J usage is TRBJ2-1; D is undetermined. The CDR3 loop spans 14 amino acids. In germline, CDR1 is MDHEN, CDR2 SYDVKM. Trimming cost V 6 bases and J 0 bases, with 9 bases left between them. CDR3 bases: TGTGCCAGCAGAAGAACCAGCTCCTACAATGAGCAGTTCTTC. Amino acid sequence: CASRRTSSYNEQFF. Looking up the rest from reference TRBV28 and TRBJ2-1 gives the full variable domain: DVKVTQSSRYLVKRTGEKVFLECVQDMDHENMFWYRQDPGLGLRLIYFSYDVKMKEKGDIPEGYSVSREKKERFSLILESASTNQTSMYLCASRRTSSYNEQFFGPGTRLTVL.

The CDR3 sequence is CAWSAIGNYGYTF. Written as DNA, the CDR3 is TGTGCCTGGAGTGCCATAGGAAACTATGGCTACACCTTC. V gene TRBV30 combines with J gene TRBJ1-2; no firm D call. There are 13 residues in the CDR3. V lost 1 base, J lost 2 bases, and 8 bases lay in between. Per germline, CDR1 GTSNPN and CDR2 SVGIG (reference sequence).

V gene TRBV9 combines with J gene TRBJ2-3; D gene ambiguous. CDR1 is SGDLS and CDR2 is YYNGEE in the germline V gene. The CDR3 loop spans 14 amino acids. V lost 3 bases to trimming and J lost 4 bases, with 12 bases between them. The CDR3 reads CASSATTVSDTQYF. The CDR3, as DNA: TGTGCCAGCAGCGCTACCACCGTTTCAGATACGCAGTATTTT.

The chain joins TRBV18 to TRBJ1-5; D gene ambiguous. Trimming cost V 2 bases and J 0 bases, with 8 bases left between them. The CDR3 is 15 amino acids. Germline V lookup: CDR1 KGHSH, CDR2 LQKENI. The CDR3: CASSPYGLSNQPQHF. The CDR3 DNA reads as TGTGCCAGCTCACCATATGGCCTTAGCAATCAGCCCCAGCATTTT.

This clone was seen a few times. V usage is TRBV18 and J usage is TRBJ2-1; 9 bases are shared with TRBD2. The CDR3 length is 17 residues. V lost 5 bases to trimming and J lost 7 bases; unmatched junction nucleotides: 15. Germline CDR1 and CDR2: KGHSH and LQKENI. CDR3 loop: CASSSTGPGTSRNEQFF. The CDR3 nucleotides read TGTGCCAGCTCATCTACCGGCCCGGGGACTAGCCGGAATGAGCAGTTCTTC.

This chain uses TRBV20-1 with TRBJ2-5, with 10 bases identical to TRBD1. Germline CDR1 DFQATT, CDR2 SNEGSKA (reference sequence). The V segment lost 3 bases and the J segment 1 base; nucleotides outside the gene matches: 14. The CDR3 covers 18 residues. DNA for the CDR3: TGCAGTGCTAGTGGCTGGACAGGGGGACACAGCATCCAAGAGACCCAGTACTTC. As protein: CSASGWTGGHSIQETQYF.

V is TRBV29-1 and J is TRBJ2-7, with 7 bases that match TRBD1. Germline V gene data show CDR1 as SQVTM and CDR2 as ANQGSEA. CDR3 length: 12 amino acids. V gave up 6 bases and J gave up 0 bases; unmatched junction bases: 2. CDR3 sequence (DNA): TGCAGCGTCACAGGGGACTCCTACGAGCAGTACTTC. It translates to CSVTGDSYEQYF.

The chain is built from TRBV21-1 and TRBJ2-5; the table names TRBD1, a call not compared with the DNA. TRBV21-1 constitutes a pseudogene. The CDR3 is made up of 13 amino acids. CDR3 coding DNA: TGTGCCAGCAGCGAGGACAGGGTGGAGACCCAGTACTTC. As protein: CASSEDRVETQYF.

The CDR3 DNA reads as TGTGCCTGGAGTGCGACAGGGGGCGTATGGCAGCCCCAGCATTTT. Its translation is CAWSATGGVWQPQHF. This chain connects TRBV30 to TRBJ1-5, with 10 bases fitting TRBD1. This CDR3 is built from 15 residues. Germline V gives CDR1 GTSNPN, CDR2 SVGIG (reference sequence). The V and J ends lost 1 base and 7 bases, in that order; junction bases with no gene match: 7.

V gene TRBV4-1 combines with J gene TRBJ1-2; tentatively, D is TRBD1 (5 bases). V was cut by 0 bases and J by 2 bases, with 16 bases left in between. Germline CDR1 MGHRA, CDR2 YSYEKL. The CDR3 has 17 amino acids. The CDR3: CASSQDGNGAQNYGYTF. DNA for the CDR3: TGCGCCAGCAGCCAAGATGGGAACGGGGCCCAAAACTATGGCTACACCTTC.

The J gene is TRBJ2-5, the V gene TRBV7-3; 7 bases match TRBD1. Trimming took 4 bases from V and 6 from J; bases not matched to a gene: 5. CDR1 and CDR2 (germline): SGHTA, FQGTGA. This CDR3 is 13 amino acids long. The CDR3 loop is CASSSTGTQTQYF. DNA of the CDR3: TGTGCCAGCAGCTCGACAGGGACCCAGACCCAGTACTTC.

The chain joins TRBV7-9 to TRBJ1-2; D not resolved. Deletions cut 5 bases from V and 5 bases from J, with 12 bases between. The CDR3 length is 13 residues. Germline lookup yields CDR1 SEHNR and CDR2 FQNEAQ (reference sequence). The CDR3 nucleotides read TGTGCCAGCAGCCTAAACCAACAATATGGCTACACCTTC. It codes for CASSLNQQYGYTF.

This chain uses TRBV13 with TRBJ1-4; possible D gene TRBD1, 6 bases. Germline CDR1 is PRHDT and CDR2 is FYEKMQ (reference sequence). V was pared by 5 bases and J by 3 bases, with 16 bases between. The CDR3 covers 16 residues. Written as DNA, the CDR3 is TGTGCCAGCAGCGCCCATCTGGGGGGGCCTAATGAAAAACTGTTTTTT. It specifies CASSAHLGGPNEKLFF. Full variable domain (rest looked up from reference TRBV13 and TRBJ1-4): AAGVIQSPRHLIKEKRETATLKCYPIPRHDTVYWYQQGPGQDPQFLISFYEKMQSDKGSIPDRFSAQQFSDYHSELNMSSLELGDSALYFCASSAHLGGPNEKLFFGSGTQLSVL.

The chain joins TRBV28 to TRBJ2-7, with a possible D match to TRBD1 (6 bases). Germline V gene data show CDR1 as MDHEN and CDR2 as SYDVKM. This CDR3 has 13 amino acids. Trimming shortened V by 9 bases and J by 3 bases, and 15 bases separated the two germline ends. Here the CDR3 reads CASRGTGFYEQYF. CDR3 DNA sequence: TGTGCCAGTCGTGGAACAGGGTTCTACGAGCAGTACTTC.

V usage is TRBV28 and J usage is TRBJ2-7, with D possibly called TRBD1 or TRBD2 (7 bases each). Per germline, CDR1 MDHEN and CDR2 SYDVKM. The V gene lost 4 bases and the J gene lost 5 bases, with 15 bases spanning the gap. The CDR3 has 14 amino acids. CDR3 region: CASSSGGGGNEQYF. CDR3 coding DNA: TGTGCCAGCAGTTCGGGGGGAGGGGGCAACGAGCAGTACTTC.

The J gene is TRBJ2-4, the V gene TRBV18, with a tentative D call TRBD2 (6 bases). The CDR3 sequence is 17 residues long. Germline V CDR1 and CDR2: KGHSH, LQKENI. Trimming removed 0 bases from V and 0 bases from J, with 12 bases in between. The CDR3 region is CASSPPSGVPAKNIQYF. For the CDR3, the DNA is TGTGCCAGCTCACCACCGTCGGGGGTTCCAGCCAAAAACATTCAGTACTTC.

The rearrangement links TRBV18 to TRBJ2-1; D possibly corresponds to TRBD2 (5 bases). The CDR3 is 12 residues long. The ends were cut back, 0 bases at V and 10 bases at J, with 7 bases in the middle. CDR1 and CDR2 (germline): KGHSH, LQKENI. The CDR3 loop reads CASSPPAGEQFF. As DNA, the CDR3 is TGTGCCAGCTCACCACCCGCGGGCGAGCAGTTCTTC.